Shown below are 19 T cell receptor beta chains from a single sample sequenced in a study of cytomegalovirus exposure and HLA in healthy donors. Primers: 60 Vbeta forward and 13 Jbeta reverse. The protocol was immunoSEQ multiplex PCR, while the TCRdb copy is restricted to in-frame clones and leaves out a portion. The sample shows around 170,000 clones, more than 65% of them seen only once. The sequenced material came from PBMCs. The source of these receptors is a man aged 50-59 years in good health and CMV-seronegative.

J is TRBJ1-3 and V is TRBV4-3, with D tentatively TRBD1 (5 bases). This CDR3 has 15 amino acids. V gave up 1 base and J gave up 3 bases, with 10 bases separating them. CDR1 is LGHNA and CDR2 is YSLEER in the germline V gene. Written as DNA, the CDR3 is TGCGCCAGCAGCCAAGGGGGGGGAAGTGGAAACACCATATATTTT. Translating it yields CASSQGGGSGNTIYF.

The chain uses TRBV4-3 and TRBJ2-7; the D is unclear. The germline V gene has CDR1 LGHNA and CDR2 YSLEER. The CDR3 is 15 amino acids. Trimming removed 0 bases at V and 2 bases at J, with 11 bases between. Here the CDR3 reads CASSQDYFSTYEQYF. The CDR3 coding sequence is TGCGCCAGCAGCCAAGACTACTTTTCAACCTACGAGCAGTACTTC.

This clone was observed a handful of times. J is TRBJ2-1 and V is TRBV4-1, with 10 bases lining up with TRBD2. Germline lookup yields CDR1 MGHRA and CDR2 YSYEKL. The CDR3 covers 16 residues. V shed 3 bases and J 4 bases; nucleotides not matched to a gene: 6. CDR3 nucleotides: TGCGCCAGCAGCCAGTTAGCGGGGGGAGGTTACAATGAGCAGTTCTTC. This codes for CASSQLAGGGYNEQFF.

This clone was counted a few times. This rearrangement joins TRBV5-4 to TRBJ1-1; the match to TRBD1 covers 10 bases. The CDR3 contains 14 residues. Trimming at V came to 4 bases and at J to 5 bases, leaving 5 bases not matched to a gene. Germline V gene data show CDR1 as SGHNT and CDR2 as YYREEE (reference sequence). The CDR3 nucleotides read TGTGCCAGCAGCACCGGGACAGGGGAGACTGAAGCTTTCTTT. It is translated as CASSTGTGETEAFF. The entire variable domain, with the rest obtained from reference TRBV5-4 and TRBJ1-1, is as follows: ETGVTQSPTHLIKTRGQQVTLRCSSQSGHNTVSWYQQALGQGPQFIFQYYREEENGRGNFPPRFSGLQFPNYSSELNVNALELDDSALYLCASSTGTGETEAFFGQGTRLTVV.

This sequence joins TRBV10-3 and TRBJ2-2; 7 positions match TRBD2. Germline-derived CDR1 and CDR2 are ENHRY and SYGVKD. V shed 4 bases and J 8 bases; nucleotides not matched to a gene: 7. The CDR3 totals 14 residues. CDR3 bases: TGTGCCATCAGTGTGGGGGGGAATCCTGGGGAGCTGTTTTTT. Amino acids: CAISVGGNPGELFF.

The chain employs TRBV6-6 and TRBJ2-5, with no clear D. Germline assignment: CDR1 MNHNY and CDR2 SVGAGI (reference sequence). V was cut by 7 bases and J by 4 bases, with 13 bases left in between. The CDR3 runs to 13 residues. CDR3: CASKGSLGETQYF. As DNA, the CDR3 is TGTGCCAGCAAAGGTAGCCTTGGAGAGACCCAGTACTTC.

With regard to this clone: The germline gene is not matched at one end of the junction; a read error may be the cause. V is TRBV15 and J is TRBJ2-2, with 10 bases aligning to TRBD1. CDR3 length: 15 amino acids. Germline V lookup: CDR1 LNHNV, CDR2 YYDKDF (reference sequence). Here the CDR3 reads CTTRTGTGDTGELFF. DNA for the CDR3: TGTACCACCCGTACCGGGACAGGGGACACCGGGGAGCTGTTTTTT.

The rearrangement links TRBV5-4 to TRBJ1-1; D may be TRBD1 (5 bases). This CDR3 has 16 residues. Trimming removed 6 bases at V and 0 bases at J, with 18 bases between. Germline V CDR1 and CDR2: SGHNT, YYREEE (reference sequence). CDR3: CASTNRGGRMNTEAFF. CDR3 in DNA: TGTGCCAGCACCAATCGGGGGGGGAGGATGAACACTGAAGCTTTCTTT.

V usage is TRBV2 and J usage is TRBJ2-1, with D possibly matching TRBD1 (5 bases). The germline gives CDR1 SNHLY, CDR2 FYNNEI. The CDR3 covers 16 residues. Trimming left V 6 bases short and J 9 bases short, with 24 bases between. Written as DNA, the CDR3 is TGTGCCAGCAGAGCGAGGCAAGGATCAGGGTTCGGTGAGCAGTTCTTC. Amino acids: CASRARQGSGFGEQFF.

The CDR3 here is CASSTQGQIDYGYTF. CDR3 in DNA: TGTGCCAGCAGTACCCAAGGACAGATCGACTATGGCTACACCTTC. The gene calls are TRBV27 and TRBJ1-2, with D possibly being TRBD1 (6 bases). The V and J ends lost 5 bases and 3 bases respectively, with 16 bases between them. The germline V gene has CDR1 MNHEY and CDR2 SMNVEV (reference sequence). This CDR3 contains 15 residues.

J is TRBJ2-7 and V is TRBV25-1; D is possibly TRBD1 (6 bases). V shed 8 bases and J shed 4 bases, with 18 bases lying between them. Germline CDR1 MGHDK, CDR2 SYGVNS. This CDR3 spans 14 amino acids. As DNA, the CDR3 is TGTGCCAGCGGAATGACAGGTTACCTTTACGAGCAGTACTTC. As protein: CASGMTGYLYEQYF.

This chain uses TRBV30 with TRBJ1-3; D gene ambiguous. Trimming stripped 0 bases from V and 0 bases from J, with 9 bases between. The CDR3 has 15 amino acids. Per the germline V gene, CDR1 is GTSNPN and CDR2 is SVGIG (reference sequence). CDR3 residues: CAWSVRGNSGNTIYF. The CDR3 region has the DNA TGTGCCTGGAGTGTACGCGGGAACTCTGGAAACACCATATATTTT.

The chain uses TRBV4-1 and TRBJ2-7; D possibly corresponds to TRBD2 (6 bases). The germline V gene has CDR1 MGHRA and CDR2 YSYEKL. The CDR3 sequence is 14 residues long. The V end was cut by 4 bases, the J end by 2 bases, with 12 bases between. The CDR3 coding sequence is TGCGCCAGCAGCCCCCAGGGCGGGACCTACGAGCAGTACTTC. Translated: CASSPQGGTYEQYF.

This clone was found a few times. The chain employs TRBV5-6 and TRBJ2-7; 7 nucleotides align to TRBD1. The CDR3 totals 15 residues. Looked up from germline, CDR1 is SGHDT and CDR2 is YYEEEE. V trimming: 3 bases; J trimming: 2 bases; junction bases outside the gene matches: 8. The CDR3 is CASSSPPQGAYEQYF. The CDR3 nucleotides read TGTGCCAGCAGCTCCCCCCCCCAGGGGGCCTACGAGCAGTACTTC. Looking up the rest from reference TRBV5-6 and TRBJ2-7 gives the full variable domain: DAGVTQSPTHLIKTRGQQVTLRCSPKSGHDTVSWYQQALGQGPQFIFQYYEEEERQRGNFPDRFSGHQFPNYSSELNVNALLLGDSALYLCASSSPPQGAYEQYFGPGTRLTVT.

This clone was seen only a few times. This chain connects TRBV20-1 to TRBJ2-5, with TRBD1 as a possible D gene (5 bases). The V gene's germline CDR1 is DFQATT and CDR2 SNEGSKA (reference sequence). CDR3 length: 11 residues. Trimming took off 4 bases at V and 4 bases at J, with 7 bases between the two ends. For the CDR3, the DNA is TGCAGTGCTACAGGGCTAGAGACCCAGTACTTC. Protein sequence: CSATGLETQYF.

V and J are TRBV5-1 and TRBJ2-7; 11 bases are a match to TRBD1. Germline CDR1 reads SGHRS; CDR2 reads YFSETQ. The ends lost 5 bases at V and 5 bases at J; junction bases unmatched: 3. This CDR3 has 13 amino acids. The CDR3 nucleotides read TGCGCCAGCAGGGACAGGGGGCTCGACGAGCAGTACTTC. It codes for CASRDRGLDEQYF.

The V gene is TRBV7-2, the J gene TRBJ2-7; 8 bases line up with TRBD2. The CDR3 contains 15 residues. Germline trimming cut 5 bases from V and 4 bases from J; bases unmatched to any gene: 10. In germline, CDR1 is SGHTA, CDR2 FQGNSA. The CDR3 spells CASSPSGGLGYEQYF. The CDR3 DNA sequence: TGTGCCAGCAGCCCATCGGGAGGGCTCGGGTACGAGCAGTACTTC. The entire variable domain, with the rest obtained from reference TRBV7-2 and TRBJ2-7, is as follows: GAGVSQSPSNKVTEKGKDVELRCDPISGHTALYWYRQSLGQGLEFLIYFQGNSAPDKSGLPSDRFSAERTGGSVSTLTIQRTQQEDSAVYLCASSPSGGLGYEQYFGPGTRLTVT.

This clone has only one observation. The chain employs TRBV6-5 and TRBJ2-7; 8 bases agree with TRBD1. J lost 2 bases, V lost 3 bases, and 6 bases had no gene match. The CDR3 totals 15 residues. Germline values: CDR1 MNHEY, CDR2 SVGAGI. CDR3 DNA sequence: TGTGCCAGCAGTTATATGGGGGACAGGCCCTACGAGCAGTACTTC. It encodes CASSYMGDRPYEQYF.

The chain is built from TRBV27 and TRBJ2-7; TRBD1 is a possible D gene (5 bases). This CDR3 is 14 amino acids long. V was shortened by 3 bases and J by 2 bases, with 11 bases between the two germline ends. Germline V lookup: CDR1 MNHEY, CDR2 SMNVEV (reference sequence). CDR3 loop: CASSFQGLTYEQYF. In DNA form, the CDR3 reads TGTGCCAGCAGTTTCCAGGGATTGACCTACGAGCAGTACTTC.